This is a list of T cell receptor beta chains from one sample in a study of cytomegalovirus exposure and HLA in healthy donors. The table came from immunoSEQ multiplex PCR; TCRdb's copy has only in-frame clones and leaves some out. The sample has roughly 100,000 clones; less than 95% are singletons. The source material was PBMCs. These receptors were obtained from a woman under 30 in good health and CMV-seronegative. CDR3s include the opening cysteine and the closing phenylalanine or tryptophan.

v_gene	CDR3aa
TRBV12-5	CASGPGGAGYRGTEAFF
TRBV18	CASSPSWGGDSGNTIYF
TRBV18	CASSPTTAENTGELFF
TRBV18	CASSRSRDNEQFF
TRBV4-1	CASSHQRQTGVYMYEQYF
TRBV30	CASPARDRGLGTEAFF
TRBV5-1	CASTAAGPYSGNTIYF
TRBV27	CASRQTGPHGYTF
TRBV27	CASSLSQGTYEQYF
TRBV7-6	CASSPRTGGPYNEQFF
TRBV7-9	CASSLVKLEQYF
TRBV2	CASSRDFPGNEQFF
TRBV7-2	CASSLVAGGPQWPSYEQYF
TRBV27	CASSPLAGGPTDTQYF
TRBV5-4	CASSPALAGGLYNEQFF
TRBV10-3	CAISESATGTFYTEAFF
TRBV9	CASSVVSGGIYEQYF
TRBV6-6	CASSYSRNTGELFF
TRBV27	CASSLSIGVEQYF
TRBV18	CASSLGSYEQYF
TRBV27	CASSYTGGYEQYF
TRBV4-1	CASSQDRGSGNTIYF
TRBV18	CASSPPGLGGTEAFF
TRBV5-4	CASSSNQEPGHYEQYF
TRBV5-1	CASSGTGGANTEAFF
TRBV10-3	CAISGTGAPYEQYF
TRBV5-6	CASSLGETGGVQYF
TRBV10-3	CAISSRNTEAFF
TRBV4-3	CASSQDAGYGYTF
TRBV10-3	CAISENGQVDYGYTF
TRBV5-8	CASSLAGTGGNSPLHF
TRBV9	CASSVGSSYEQYF
TRBV11-2	CASSQGGIGNQPQHF
TRBV5-1	CASSPPSGRGYEQYF
TRBV7-6	CASSLVPGGMNTEAFF
TRBV9	CASSVGGPSSYNSPLHF
TRBV7-6	CASSFIAGWTDTQYF
TRBV11-3	CASTSRGRVRDEQYF
TRBV9	CASSAVGGPGELFF
TRBV7-9	CASSLPGTGDTYEQYF
TRBV5-6	CASSLKRLAGGYNEQFF
TRBV7-9	CASNPEGLNTEAFF
TRBV19	CAANPTGFGGELFF
TRBV7-9	CASSSGTGLGYTF
TRBV30	CAWSGSYEQYF
TRBV7-7	CASSPLGQNYGYTF
TRBV5-5	CASSFADYTQYF
TRBV7-9	CASSITGVTYEQYF
TRBV4-3	CASSQDASSGGYEQYF
TRBV11-3	CASSSGLADTDTQYF
TRBV7-8	CASSLVGGLNTGELFF
TRBV11-3	CASSLAGVRPDTQYF
TRBV6-5	CASSTTGYTDTQYF
TRBV12-5	CASGLVGFLGQGLGRSEQFF
TRBV19	CASSIGSRPGYTF
TRBV4-2	CASSATSGPQETQYF
TRBV11-3	CASSLVQFTGELFF